One and the same sample provided the 14 T cell receptor beta chains below, sequenced in a study of T cell responses to AZD1222 COVID-19 vaccine. The repertoire was sequenced with immunoSEQ multiplex PCR; TCRdb's copy has only in-frame clones and lacks some. Of roughly 120,000 clones listed, roughly nine tenths are singletons. Sample: peripheral blood, taken on day 0 of AZD1222 vaccination. These receptors all come from an adult in good health.

This clone appeared a single time. The chain links TRBV6-5 to TRBJ1-2, with 7 bases identical to TRBD1. The CDR3 is 14 amino acids. The trim removed 0 bases at V and 8 bases at J, leaving 6 bases unmatched. Germline CDR1 and CDR2: MNHEY and SVGAGI. CDR3 nucleotides: TGTGCCAGCAGTTACTCGGGCAGGGGGGGAGGCTACACCTTC. The encoded protein is CASSYSGRGGGYTF.

This chain joins TRBV5-3 and TRBJ1-2; no clear D. TRBV5-3 is an open reading frame, and its role is uncertain. This CDR3 is built from 16 residues. V lost 1 base, J lost 12 bases, and 25 bases lay in between. The CDR3 loop reads CARSLKGPHGPRMNTF. CDR3 DNA: TGTGCCAGAAGCTTGAAAGGTCCTCATGGCCCCCGGATGAACACCTTC.

The V gene is TRBV27, the J gene TRBJ1-1; D uncertain. The CDR3 is 13 residues long. Trimming pared 2 bases from V and 1 base from J, leaving 5 bases between. Per the germline V gene, CDR1 is MNHEY and CDR2 is SMNVEV (reference sequence). CDR3: CASSLRGNTEAFF. CDR3 sequence (DNA): TGTGCCAGCAGTTTACGGGGGAACACTGAAGCTTTCTTT.

V usage is TRBV5-1 and J usage is TRBJ1-1; the match to TRBD1 covers 7 bases. V shed 4 bases and J 1 base; nucleotides not matched to a gene: 4. Germline CDR1 is SGHRS and CDR2 is YFSETQ. CDR3 size: 14 residues. The DNA of the CDR3 is TGCGCCAGCAGCGCACAGGGGAGGAACACTGAAGCTTTCTTT. The encoded protein is CASSAQGRNTEAFF.

The chain has TRBV5-1 and TRBJ1-2, with D tentatively TRBD1 (6 bases). Germline lookup yields CDR1 SGHRS and CDR2 YFSETQ. This CDR3 has 14 amino acids. The germline V and J ends were trimmed by 4 bases and 4 bases, with 14 bases remaining between them. The CDR3 loop is CASSGTGTSYGYTF. The CDR3 bases are TGCGCCAGCAGCGGGACCGGGACAAGCTATGGCTACACCTTC.

The chain joins TRBV30 to TRBJ2-2; D gene ambiguous. Trimming removed 5 bases at V and 6 bases at J, with 10 bases between. Germline V CDR1 and CDR2: GTSNPN, SVGIG (reference sequence). This CDR3 is built from 12 residues. The CDR3 nucleotides are TGTGCCTGGGGTCGAGAAGCCGGGGAGCTGTTTTTT. This codes for CAWGREAGELFF.

The chain recombines TRBV24-1 with TRBJ2-1; D remains unclear. The CDR3 is 15 residues long. V gave up 6 bases and J gave up 0 bases, with 11 bases separating them. Germline V gene data show CDR1 as KGHDR and CDR2 as SFDVKD. Here the CDR3 reads CATSSSFSSYNEQFF. CDR3 DNA: TGTGCCACCAGTTCATCATTTAGCTCCTACAATGAGCAGTTCTTC.

This sequence joins TRBV13 and TRBJ1-1, with unresolved D. The V end was cut by 4 bases, the J end by 5 bases, with 17 bases between. The CDR3 runs to 15 residues. The germline V gene has CDR1 PRHDT and CDR2 FYEKMQ (reference sequence). CDR3 loop: CASSYIRTGGTEAFF. The CDR3 DNA follows: TGTGCCAGCAGCTATATCAGGACGGGCGGTACTGAAGCTTTCTTT.

The V and J genes are TRBV11-3 and TRBJ1-1, with a possible D match to TRBD1 (5 bases). V was pared by 5 bases and J by 7 bases, with 11 bases between. Germline CDR1 SGHNT, CDR2 YENEEA. The CDR3 extends over 12 amino acids. For the CDR3, the DNA is TGTGCCAGCAGCAACAATGGGGGTGAAGCTTTCTTT. Translation: CASSNNGGEAFF.

The table lists this clone with a few counts. This chain connects TRBV6-5 to TRBJ1-1, with D perhaps matching TRBD1 (6 bases). CDR3 length: 15 amino acids. V dropped 6 bases and J dropped 0 bases, with 14 bases sitting between them. Germline V gives CDR1 MNHEY, CDR2 SVGAGI. The chain's CDR3 is CASSSMGAVNTEAFF. DNA of the CDR3: TGTGCCAGCAGCTCCATGGGGGCGGTGAACACTGAAGCTTTCTTT.

The CDR3 sequence is CASSLSWDSGATLSYEQYF. The CDR3 DNA reads TGTGCCAGCAGTTTATCGTGGGATAGCGGAGCTACGCTCTCCTACGAGCAGTACTTC. This chain connects TRBV27 to TRBJ2-7; tentative D call: TRBD2 (6 bases). The CDR3 spans 19 residues. Germline loops: CDR1 MNHEY, CDR2 SMNVEV (reference sequence). V lost 0 bases and J 0 bases, leaving 21 bases between the germline ends.

In its sample, this clone ranks as medium-sized (0.01 to 0.1%). The V gene is TRBV29-1, the J gene TRBJ1-3; D is ambiguous. The CDR3 spans 14 residues. CDR1 and CDR2 (germline): SQVTM, ANQGSEA. The V end lost 4 bases, the J end lost 0 bases, and 10 bases lay between the germline ends. The CDR3 loop reads CSVVGLDSGNTIYF. In DNA, the CDR3 is TGCAGCGTTGTTGGGCTAGACTCTGGAAACACCATATATTTT.

This clone was observed a single time. The gene calls are TRBV7-9 and TRBJ2-7; 11 bases align to TRBD1. Unmatched junction bases numbered 3, after V lost 2 bases and J lost 6 bases. There are 14 residues in the CDR3. The germline gives CDR1 SEHNR, CDR2 FQNEAQ (reference sequence). CDR3 DNA sequence: TGTGCCAGCAGCTTAATGGGACAGGGGGTCGAGCAGTACTTC. As protein: CASSLMGQGVEQYF.

The chain carries TRBV7-9 and TRBJ2-5, with 11 nucleotides matching TRBD2. Trimming removed 1 base from V and 4 bases from J; junction bases left unmatched: 2. In germline, CDR1 is SEHNR, CDR2 FQNEAQ (reference sequence). The CDR3 consists of 15 residues. Here the CDR3 reads CASSLGSGRAETQYF. The CDR3 DNA reads TGTGCCAGCAGCTTAGGTAGCGGGAGGGCAGAGACCCAGTACTTC. The full variable domain, completed using reference TRBV7-9 and TRBJ2-5, is DTGVSQNPRHKITKRGQNVTFRCDPISEHNRLYWYRQTLGQGPEFLTYFQNEAQLEKSRLLSDRFSAERPKGSFSTLEIQRTEQGDSAMYLCASSLGSGRAETQYFGPGTRLLVL.